This TCR beta chain was captured by sequencing in a study of blood T cells in healthy people across ages. Study-wide findings and caveats: Any conclusive comparison of naive versus antigen-experienced cells was prevented by using unsorted PBMCs.

Through a sample-barcoded 5' primer and a J-beta primer mix, a second PCR was run for roughly 7 to 11 cycles. TCRdb analysed the 5' RACE reads with MiXCR anew, one entry per CDR3 protein. This repertoire shows hundreds of thousands of distinct CDR3 sequences, around 24% found once; its top ten account for 8.7%. Turning to this clonotype: Its antigen is currently unknown.

Looked up from germline, CDR1 is LNHDA and CDR2 is SQIVND (reference sequence). The CDR3 contains 15 residues. V lost 9 bases, J lost 0 bases, and 15 bases lay in between. Peripheral blood, about 9.3 milliliters per donor, was collected. These same data were also listed under a study on T cells of mothers and their children. As that study records: A few healthy Caucasian mothers and their six children were the donors. It was related mother-child pairs that showed slightly higher overlap than unrelated pairs, without reaching significance.

Sequencing was performed on blood. This chain links TRBV19 with TRBJ1-5, with TRBD1 as a possible D gene (6 bases). This receptor was identified in a boy younger than 18 in good health. The CDR3 sequence is CASLTGHYSNQPQHF. DNA for the CDR3: TGTGCCAGCCTAACGGGACATTATAGCAATCAGCCCCAGCATTTT. The full variable domain, with the rest looked up from reference TRBV19 and TRBJ1-5, is DGGITQSPKYLFRKEGQNVTLSCEQNLNHDAMYWYRQDPGQGLRLIYYSQIVNDFQKGDIAEGYSVSREKKESFPLTVTSAQKNPTAFYLCASLTGHYSNQPQHFGDGTRLSIL.